This T cell receptor (beta chain) was identified during a study of blood T cells in healthy people across ages. Combining a sample-barcoded 5' primer with a J-beta primer mix, a second PCR ran for roughly 7 to 11 cycles. TCRdb re-called the 5' RACE reads through MiXCR, storing one row per CDR3 protein. This sample has 1.5 million to 2 million distinct CDR3 sequences, with less than 50% found just once. A word on this clonotype: No antigen is known for it.

Broader study findings: Roughly linearly, TCR beta diversity per million T cells fell as age increased.

Germline CDR1 SGHTA, CDR2 FQGNSA. The CDR3 extends over 15 amino acids. The ends lost 1 base at V and 6 bases at J; junction bases unmatched: 4. This sequence was found in a woman aged 40 to 55 in good health. The chain carries TRBV7-2 and TRBJ2-1; 9 bases map to TRBD2. Sequencing was performed on blood. CDR3 nucleotide sequence: TGTGCCAGCAGCTTAGACTCTAGCGGGGTCAATGAGCAGTTCTTC. It is translated as CASSLDSSGVNEQFF.